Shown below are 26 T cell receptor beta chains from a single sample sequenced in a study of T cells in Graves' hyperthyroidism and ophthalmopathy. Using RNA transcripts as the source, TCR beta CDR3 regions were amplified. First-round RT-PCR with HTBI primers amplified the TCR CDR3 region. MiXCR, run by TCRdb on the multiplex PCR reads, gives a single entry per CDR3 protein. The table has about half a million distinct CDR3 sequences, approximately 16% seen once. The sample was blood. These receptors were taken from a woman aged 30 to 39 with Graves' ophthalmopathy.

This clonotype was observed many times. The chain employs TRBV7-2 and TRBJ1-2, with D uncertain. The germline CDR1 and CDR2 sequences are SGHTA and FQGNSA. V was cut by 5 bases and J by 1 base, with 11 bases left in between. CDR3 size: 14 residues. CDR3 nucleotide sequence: TGTGCCAGCAGCCCAGGAGTAATTAACTATGGCTACACCTTC. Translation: CASSPGVINYGYTF.

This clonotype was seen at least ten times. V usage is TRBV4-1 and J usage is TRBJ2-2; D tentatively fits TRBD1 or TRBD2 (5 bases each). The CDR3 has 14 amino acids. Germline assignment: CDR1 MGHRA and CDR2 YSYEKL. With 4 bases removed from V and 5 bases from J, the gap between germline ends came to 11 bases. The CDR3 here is CASSLAGATGELFF. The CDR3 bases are TGCGCCAGCAGCCTTGCCGGGGCGACCGGGGAGCTGTTTTTT.

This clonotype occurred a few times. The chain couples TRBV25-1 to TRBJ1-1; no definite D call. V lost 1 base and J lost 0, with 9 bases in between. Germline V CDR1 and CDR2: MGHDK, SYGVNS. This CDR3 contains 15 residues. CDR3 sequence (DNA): TGTGCCAGCAGTGAATTGGGAGCAGTGAACACTGAAGCTTTCTTT. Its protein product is CASSELGAVNTEAFF.

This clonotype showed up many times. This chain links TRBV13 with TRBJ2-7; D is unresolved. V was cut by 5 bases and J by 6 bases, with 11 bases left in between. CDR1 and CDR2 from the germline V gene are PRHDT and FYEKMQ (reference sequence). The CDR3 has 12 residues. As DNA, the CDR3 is TGTGCCAGCAGCCACGCGCGTGGCGAGCAGTACTTC. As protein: CASSHARGEQYF.

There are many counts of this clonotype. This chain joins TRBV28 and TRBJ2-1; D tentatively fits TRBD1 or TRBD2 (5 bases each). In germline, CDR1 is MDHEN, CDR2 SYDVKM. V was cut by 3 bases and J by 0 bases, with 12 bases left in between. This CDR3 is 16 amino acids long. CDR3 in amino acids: CASSLWDQSSYNEQFF. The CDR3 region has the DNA TGTGCCAGCAGTTTGTGGGACCAGAGCTCCTACAATGAGCAGTTCTTC.

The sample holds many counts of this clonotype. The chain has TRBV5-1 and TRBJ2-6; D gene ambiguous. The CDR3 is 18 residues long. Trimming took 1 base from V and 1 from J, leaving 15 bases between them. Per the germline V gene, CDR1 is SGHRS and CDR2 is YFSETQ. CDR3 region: CASSLTGSWGSGANVLTF. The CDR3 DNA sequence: TGCGCCAGCAGCTTGACTGGCAGTTGGGGATCTGGGGCCAACGTCCTGACTTTC.

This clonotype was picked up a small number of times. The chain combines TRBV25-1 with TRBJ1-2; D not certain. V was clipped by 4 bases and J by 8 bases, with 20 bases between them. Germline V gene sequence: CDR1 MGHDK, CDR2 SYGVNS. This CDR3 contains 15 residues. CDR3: CASSVLSALGEGYTF. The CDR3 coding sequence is TGTGCCAGCAGTGTCCTCTCCGCTCTAGGTGAAGGCTACACCTTC.

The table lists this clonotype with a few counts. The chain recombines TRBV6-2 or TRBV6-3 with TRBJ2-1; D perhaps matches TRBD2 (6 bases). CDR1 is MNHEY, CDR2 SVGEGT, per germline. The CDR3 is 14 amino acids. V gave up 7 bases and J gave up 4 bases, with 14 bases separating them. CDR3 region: CASTQPGRYNEQFF. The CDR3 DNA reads TGTGCCAGCACCCAACCCGGGAGATACAATGAGCAGTTCTTC.

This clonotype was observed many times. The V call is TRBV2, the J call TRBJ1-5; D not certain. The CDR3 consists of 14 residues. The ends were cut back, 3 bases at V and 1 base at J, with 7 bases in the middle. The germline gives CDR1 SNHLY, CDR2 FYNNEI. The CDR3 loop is CASSDLKSNQPQHF. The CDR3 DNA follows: TGTGCCAGCAGTGATTTAAAAAGCAATCAGCCCCAGCATTTT.

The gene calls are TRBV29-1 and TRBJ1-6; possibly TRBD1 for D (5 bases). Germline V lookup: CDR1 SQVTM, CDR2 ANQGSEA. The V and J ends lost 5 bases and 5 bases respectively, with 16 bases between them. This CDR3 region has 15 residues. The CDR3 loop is CSVRSSAGDNSPLHF. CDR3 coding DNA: TGCAGCGTTAGAAGCTCTGCGGGGGATAATTCACCCCTCCACTTT.

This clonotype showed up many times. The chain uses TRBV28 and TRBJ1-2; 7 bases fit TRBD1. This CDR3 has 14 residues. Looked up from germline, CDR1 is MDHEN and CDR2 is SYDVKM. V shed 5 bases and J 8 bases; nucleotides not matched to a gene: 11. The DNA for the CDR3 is TGTGCCAGCAGTCCCCCGGGACAGTTCCACGGCTACACCTTC. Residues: CASSPPGQFHGYTF.

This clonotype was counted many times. The CDR3 loop is CATQENFQSEQFF. The CDR3 DNA is TGTGCCACCCAGGAAAATTTTCAGAGTGAGCAGTTCTTC. The chain links TRBV28 to TRBJ2-1; D ambiguous. The ends were cut back, 10 bases at V and 9 bases at J, with 19 bases in the middle. CDR3 length equals 13 residues. Germline CDR1 is MDHEN and CDR2 is SYDVKM.

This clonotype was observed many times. CDR3 nucleotides: TGTGCCAGCGGCCGGCAAGAGACCCAGTACTTC. Translation: CASGRQETQYF. The V call is TRBV11-2, the J call TRBJ2-5; D ambiguous. The V end lost 8 bases, the J end lost 2 bases, and 6 bases lay between the germline ends. This CDR3 comprises 11 residues. Looked up from germline, CDR1 is SGHAT and CDR2 is FQNNGV.

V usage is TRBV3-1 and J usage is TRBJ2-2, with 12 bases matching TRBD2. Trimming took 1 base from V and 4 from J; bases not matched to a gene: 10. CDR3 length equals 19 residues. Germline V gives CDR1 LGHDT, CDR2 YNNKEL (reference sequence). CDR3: CASSQGTSGMGGRTGELFF. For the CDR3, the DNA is TGTGCCAGCAGCCAAGGGACTAGCGGGATGGGGGGTCGCACCGGGGAGCTGTTTTTT.

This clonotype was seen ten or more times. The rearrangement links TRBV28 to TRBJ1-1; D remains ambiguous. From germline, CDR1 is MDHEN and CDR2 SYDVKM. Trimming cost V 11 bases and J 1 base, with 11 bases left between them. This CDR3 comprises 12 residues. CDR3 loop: CASRGPNTEAFF. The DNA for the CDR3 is TGTGCCTCCCGAGGACCGAACACTGAAGCTTTCTTT.

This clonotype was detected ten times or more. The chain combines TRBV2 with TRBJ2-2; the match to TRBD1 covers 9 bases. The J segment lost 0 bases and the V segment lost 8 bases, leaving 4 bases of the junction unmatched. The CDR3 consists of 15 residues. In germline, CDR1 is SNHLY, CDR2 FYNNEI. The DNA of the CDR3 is TGTGCCAGCGTGGGACAGGGTTCGAACACCGGGGAGCTGTTTTTT. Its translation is CASVGQGSNTGELFF. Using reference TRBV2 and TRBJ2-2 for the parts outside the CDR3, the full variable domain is EPEVTQTPSHQVTQMGQEVILRCVPISNHLYFYWYRQILGQKVEFLVSFYNNEISEKSEIFDDQFSVERPDGSNFTLKIRSTKLEDSAMYFCASVGQGSNTGELFFGEGSRLTVL.

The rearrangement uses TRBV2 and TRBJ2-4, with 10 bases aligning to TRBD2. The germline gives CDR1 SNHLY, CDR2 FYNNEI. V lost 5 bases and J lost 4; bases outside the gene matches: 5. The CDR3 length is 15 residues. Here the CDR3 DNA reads TGTGCCAGCAGTTCGACTAGCGGGTCAAAAAACATTCAGTACTTC. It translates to CASSSTSGSKNIQYF.

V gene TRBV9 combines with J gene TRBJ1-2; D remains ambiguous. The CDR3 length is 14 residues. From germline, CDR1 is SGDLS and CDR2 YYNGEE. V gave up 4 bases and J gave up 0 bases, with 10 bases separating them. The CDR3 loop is CASSPPLANYGYTF. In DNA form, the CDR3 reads TGTGCCAGCAGCCCCCCCCTAGCTAACTATGGCTACACCTTC.

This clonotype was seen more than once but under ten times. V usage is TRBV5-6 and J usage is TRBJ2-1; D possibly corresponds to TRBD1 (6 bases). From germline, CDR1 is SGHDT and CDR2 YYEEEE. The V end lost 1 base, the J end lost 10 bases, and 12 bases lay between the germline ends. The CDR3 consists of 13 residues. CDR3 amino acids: CASSLKGDGEQFF. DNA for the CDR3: TGTGCCAGCAGCTTGAAGGGGGATGGCGAGCAGTTCTTC. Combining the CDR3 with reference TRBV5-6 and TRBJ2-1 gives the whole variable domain DAGVTQSPTHLIKTRGQQVTLRCSPKSGHDTVSWYQQALGQGPQFIFQYYEEEERQRGNFPDRFSGHQFPNYSSELNVNALLLGDSALYLCASSLKGDGEQFFGPGTRLTVL.

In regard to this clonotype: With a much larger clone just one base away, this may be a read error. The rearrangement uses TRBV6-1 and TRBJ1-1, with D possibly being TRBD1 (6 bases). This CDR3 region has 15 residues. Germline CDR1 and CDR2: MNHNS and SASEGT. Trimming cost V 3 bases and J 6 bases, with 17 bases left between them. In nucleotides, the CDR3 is TGTGCCAGCAGTGACCGTCTCGGCAGGGGACCTGAAGCTTTCTTT. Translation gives CASSDRLGRGPEAFF.

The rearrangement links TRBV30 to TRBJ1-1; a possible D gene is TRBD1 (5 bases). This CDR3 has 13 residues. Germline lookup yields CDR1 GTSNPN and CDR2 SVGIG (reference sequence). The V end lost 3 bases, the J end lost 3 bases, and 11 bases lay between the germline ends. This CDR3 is CAWRIQGYTEAFF. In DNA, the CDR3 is TGTGCCTGGAGAATCCAGGGATACACTGAAGCTTTCTTT.

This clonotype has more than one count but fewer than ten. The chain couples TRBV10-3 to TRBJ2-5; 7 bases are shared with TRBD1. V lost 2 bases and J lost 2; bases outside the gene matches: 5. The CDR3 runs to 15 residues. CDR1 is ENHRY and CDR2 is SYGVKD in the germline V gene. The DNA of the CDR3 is TGTGCCATCAGTGAGCCGACAGGGTGGCAAGAGACCCAGTACTTC. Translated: CAISEPTGWQETQYF.

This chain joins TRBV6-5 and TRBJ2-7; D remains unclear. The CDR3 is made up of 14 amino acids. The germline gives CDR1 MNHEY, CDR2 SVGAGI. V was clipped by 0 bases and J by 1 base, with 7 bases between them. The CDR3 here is CASSYSEVSYEQYF. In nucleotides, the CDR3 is TGTGCCAGCAGTTACTCTGAGGTGTCCTACGAGCAGTACTTC.

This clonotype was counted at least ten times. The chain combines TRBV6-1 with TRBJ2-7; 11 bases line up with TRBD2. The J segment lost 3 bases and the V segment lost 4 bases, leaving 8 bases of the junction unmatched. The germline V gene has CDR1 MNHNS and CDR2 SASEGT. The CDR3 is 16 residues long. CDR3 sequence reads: CASSAVPGTSGYEQYF. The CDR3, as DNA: TGTGCCAGCAGTGCCGTCCCCGGGACTAGCGGCTACGAGCAGTACTTC.

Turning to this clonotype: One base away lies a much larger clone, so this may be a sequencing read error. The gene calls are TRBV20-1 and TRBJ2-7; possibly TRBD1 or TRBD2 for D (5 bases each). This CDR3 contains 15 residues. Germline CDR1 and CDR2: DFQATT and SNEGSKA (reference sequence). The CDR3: CSLTFSRETEERQYF. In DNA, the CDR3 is TGCAGCCTTACCTTTAGCAGGGAGACCGAGGAGAGGCAGTACTTC.

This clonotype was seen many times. The CDR3: CASSQDGLAEYEQYF. DNA for the CDR3: TGTGCCAGCAGCCAAGATGGTCTAGCGGAATACGAGCAGTACTTC. The rearrangement uses TRBV3-1 and TRBJ2-7, with 7 bases matching TRBD2. The CDR3 consists of 15 residues. Germline CDR1 is LGHDT and CDR2 is YNNKEL (reference sequence). Losses at the gene ends were 0 bases for V and 4 bases for J; bases not matched to a gene: 6.